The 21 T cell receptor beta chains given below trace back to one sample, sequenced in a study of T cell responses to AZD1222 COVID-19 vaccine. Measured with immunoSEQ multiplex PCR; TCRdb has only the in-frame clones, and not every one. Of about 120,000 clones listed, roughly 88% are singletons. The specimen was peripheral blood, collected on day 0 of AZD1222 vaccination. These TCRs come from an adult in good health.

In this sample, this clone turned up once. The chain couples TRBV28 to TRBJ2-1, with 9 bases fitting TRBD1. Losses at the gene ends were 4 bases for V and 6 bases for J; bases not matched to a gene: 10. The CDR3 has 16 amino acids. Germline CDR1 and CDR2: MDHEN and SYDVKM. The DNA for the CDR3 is TGTGCCAGCAGTTCCCCGGGACAGGGAATTGTCAATGAGCAGTTCTTC. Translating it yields CASSSPGQGIVNEQFF.

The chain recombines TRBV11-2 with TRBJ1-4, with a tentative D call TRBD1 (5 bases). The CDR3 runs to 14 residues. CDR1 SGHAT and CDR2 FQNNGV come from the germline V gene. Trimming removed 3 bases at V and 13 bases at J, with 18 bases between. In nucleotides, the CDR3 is TGTGCCAGCAGCTTGAGTGTCAGGGTGGGAGGACTGTTTTTT. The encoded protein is CASSLSVRVGGLFF.

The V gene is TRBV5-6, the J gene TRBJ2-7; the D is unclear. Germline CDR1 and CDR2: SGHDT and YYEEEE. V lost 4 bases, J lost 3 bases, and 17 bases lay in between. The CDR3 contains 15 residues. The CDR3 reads CASSRMGFWNYEQYF. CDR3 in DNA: TGTGCCAGCAGCCGCATGGGATTCTGGAACTACGAGCAGTACTTC.

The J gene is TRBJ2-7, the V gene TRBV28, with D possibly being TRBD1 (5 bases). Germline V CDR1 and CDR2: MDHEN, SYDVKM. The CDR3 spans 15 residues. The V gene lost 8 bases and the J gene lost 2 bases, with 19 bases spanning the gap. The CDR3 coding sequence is TGTGCCAGCGGGTCCAGGGCAGGTCAAACCTACGAGCAGTACTTC. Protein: CASGSRAGQTYEQYF.

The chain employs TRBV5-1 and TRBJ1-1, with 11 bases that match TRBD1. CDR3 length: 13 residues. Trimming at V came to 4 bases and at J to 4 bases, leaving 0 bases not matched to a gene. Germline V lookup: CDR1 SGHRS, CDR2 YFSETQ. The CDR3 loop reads CASSGTGGTEAFF. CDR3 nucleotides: TGCGCCAGCAGCGGGACAGGGGGCACTGAAGCTTTCTTT.

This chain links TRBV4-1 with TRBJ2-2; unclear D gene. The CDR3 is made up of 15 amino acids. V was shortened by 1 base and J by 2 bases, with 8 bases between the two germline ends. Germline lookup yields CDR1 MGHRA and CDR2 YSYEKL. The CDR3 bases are TGCGCCAGCAGCCAAGCTCCATACAACACCGGGGAGCTGTTTTTT. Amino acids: CASSQAPYNTGELFF.

CDR3 coding DNA: TGTGCCAGCAGCAACCGGGACCACCGGGAGGAAAAACTGTTTTTT. This gives the protein CASSNRDHREEKLFF. This chain uses TRBV7-9 with TRBJ1-4; D is perhaps TRBD1 (5 bases). The CDR3 loop spans 15 amino acids. Trimming pared 5 bases from V and 8 bases from J, leaving 18 bases between. Germline loops: CDR1 SEHNR, CDR2 FQNEAQ (reference sequence).

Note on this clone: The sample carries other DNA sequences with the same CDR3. This CDR3 is CASSPGQGLYGYTF. CDR3 in DNA: TGTGCCAGCTCACCGGGACAGGGCCTCTATGGCTACACCTTC. V gene TRBV18 combines with J gene TRBJ1-2; 9 bases fit TRBD1. The CDR3 extends over 14 amino acids. Germline loops: CDR1 KGHSH, CDR2 LQKENI. Unmatched junction bases numbered 3, after V lost 3 bases and J lost 4 bases.

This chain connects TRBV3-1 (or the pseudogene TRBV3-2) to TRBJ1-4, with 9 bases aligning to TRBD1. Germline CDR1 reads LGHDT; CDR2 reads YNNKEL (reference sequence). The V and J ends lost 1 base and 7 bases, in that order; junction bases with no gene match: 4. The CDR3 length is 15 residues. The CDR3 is CASSQGPTGGEKLFF. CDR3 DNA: TGTGCCAGCAGCCAAGGTCCGACAGGGGGTGAAAAACTGTTTTTT.

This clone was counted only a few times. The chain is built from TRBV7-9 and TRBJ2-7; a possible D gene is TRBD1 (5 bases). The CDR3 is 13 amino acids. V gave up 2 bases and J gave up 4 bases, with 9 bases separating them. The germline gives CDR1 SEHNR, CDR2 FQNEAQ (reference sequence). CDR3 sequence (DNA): TGTGCCAGCAGCTTAACGCCAGGGTACGAGCAGTACTTC. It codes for CASSLTPGYEQYF.

CDR3 DNA sequence: TGTGCCAGCAGCCTACGGAGGGGGTTGGGCGCTGAAGCTTTCTTT. This codes for CASSLRRGLGAEAFF. The V and J genes are TRBV13 and TRBJ1-1; D is possibly TRBD1 (6 bases). CDR1 PRHDT and CDR2 FYEKMQ come from the germline V gene (reference sequence). The CDR3 loop spans 15 amino acids. Trimming took 5 bases from V and 6 from J, leaving 19 bases between them.

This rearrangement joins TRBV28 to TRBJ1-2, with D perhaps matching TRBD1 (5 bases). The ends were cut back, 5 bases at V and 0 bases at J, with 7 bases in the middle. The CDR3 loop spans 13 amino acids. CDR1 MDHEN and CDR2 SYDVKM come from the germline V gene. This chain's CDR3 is CASSKDTNYGYTF. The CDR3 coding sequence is TGTGCCAGCAGTAAGGACACTAACTATGGCTACACCTTC.

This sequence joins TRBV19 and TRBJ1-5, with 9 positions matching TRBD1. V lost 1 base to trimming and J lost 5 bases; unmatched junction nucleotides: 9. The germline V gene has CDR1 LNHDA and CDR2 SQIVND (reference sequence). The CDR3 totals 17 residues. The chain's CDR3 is CASSIGGQGQGYQPQHF. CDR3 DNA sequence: TGTGCCAGTAGTATAGGAGGACAGGGGCAAGGCTATCAGCCCCAGCATTTT.

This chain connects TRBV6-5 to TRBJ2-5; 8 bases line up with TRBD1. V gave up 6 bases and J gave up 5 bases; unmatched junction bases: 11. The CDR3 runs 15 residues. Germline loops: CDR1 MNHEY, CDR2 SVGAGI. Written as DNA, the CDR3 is TGTGCCAGCAGCAGGGGGCTGGGGGTCCGGGAGACCCAGTACTTC. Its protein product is CASSRGLGVRETQYF.

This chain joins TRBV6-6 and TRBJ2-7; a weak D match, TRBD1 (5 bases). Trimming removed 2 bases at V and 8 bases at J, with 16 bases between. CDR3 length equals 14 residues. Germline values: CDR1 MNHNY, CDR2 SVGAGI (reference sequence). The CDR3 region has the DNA TGTGCCAGCAGTTACCCCGGGCAGGGTCGTAAGCAGTACTTC. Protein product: CASSYPGQGRKQYF.

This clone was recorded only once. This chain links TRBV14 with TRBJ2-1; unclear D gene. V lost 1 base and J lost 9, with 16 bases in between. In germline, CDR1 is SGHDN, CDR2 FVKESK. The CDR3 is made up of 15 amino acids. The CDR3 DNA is TGTGCCAGCAGCCAAGTGGCTATACCGAAGGCTGAGCAGTTCTTC. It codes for CASSQVAIPKAEQFF.

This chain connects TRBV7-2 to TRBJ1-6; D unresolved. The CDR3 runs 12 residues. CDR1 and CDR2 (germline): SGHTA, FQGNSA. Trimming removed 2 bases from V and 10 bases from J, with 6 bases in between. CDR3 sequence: CASSLQASPLHF. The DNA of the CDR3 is TGTGCCAGCAGCTTACAAGCGTCACCCCTCCACTTT.

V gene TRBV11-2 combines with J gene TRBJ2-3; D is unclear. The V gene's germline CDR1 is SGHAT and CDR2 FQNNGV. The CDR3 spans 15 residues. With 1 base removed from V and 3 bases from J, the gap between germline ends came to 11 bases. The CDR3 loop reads CASSLAQDRTDTQYF. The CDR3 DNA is TGTGCCAGCAGCTTAGCTCAGGATCGGACAGATACGCAGTATTTT.

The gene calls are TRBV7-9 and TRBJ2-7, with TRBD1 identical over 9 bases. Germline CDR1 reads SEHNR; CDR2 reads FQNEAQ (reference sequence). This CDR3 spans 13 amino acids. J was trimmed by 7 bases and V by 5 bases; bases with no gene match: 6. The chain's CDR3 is CASSPQGAREQYF. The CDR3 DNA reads TGTGCCAGCAGCCCACAGGGGGCTCGGGAGCAGTACTTC.

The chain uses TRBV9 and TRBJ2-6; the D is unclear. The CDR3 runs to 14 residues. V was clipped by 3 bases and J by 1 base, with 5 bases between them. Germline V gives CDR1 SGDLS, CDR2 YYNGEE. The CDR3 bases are TGTGCCAGCAGCGCTGTATCTGGGGCCAACGTCCTGACTTTC. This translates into CASSAVSGANVLTF.

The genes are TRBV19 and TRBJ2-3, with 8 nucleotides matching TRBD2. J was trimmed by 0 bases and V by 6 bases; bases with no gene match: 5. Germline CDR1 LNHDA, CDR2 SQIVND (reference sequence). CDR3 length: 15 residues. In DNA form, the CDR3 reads TGTGCCAGTAGCTATCAGCGGGGGAGCACAGATACGCAGTATTTT. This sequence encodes CASSYQRGSTDTQYF.